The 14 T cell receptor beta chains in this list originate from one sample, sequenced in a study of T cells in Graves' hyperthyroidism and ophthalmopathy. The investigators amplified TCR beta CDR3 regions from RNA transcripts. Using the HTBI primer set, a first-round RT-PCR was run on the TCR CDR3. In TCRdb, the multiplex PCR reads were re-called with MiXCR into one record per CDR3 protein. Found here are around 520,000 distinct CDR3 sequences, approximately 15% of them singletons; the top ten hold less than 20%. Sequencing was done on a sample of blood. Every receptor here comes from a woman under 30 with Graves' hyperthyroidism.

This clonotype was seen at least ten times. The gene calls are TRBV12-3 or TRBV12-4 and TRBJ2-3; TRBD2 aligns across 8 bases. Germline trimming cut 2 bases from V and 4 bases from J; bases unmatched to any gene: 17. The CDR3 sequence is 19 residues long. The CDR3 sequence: CASSLRLSGGGRTPDTQYF. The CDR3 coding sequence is TGTGCCAGCAGTTTACGCCTCTCTGGGGGCGGGAGGACCCCAGATACGCAGTATTTT.

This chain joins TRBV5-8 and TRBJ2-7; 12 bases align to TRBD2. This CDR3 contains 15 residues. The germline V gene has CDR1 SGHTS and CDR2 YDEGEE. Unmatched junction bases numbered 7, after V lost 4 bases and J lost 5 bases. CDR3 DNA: TGTGCCAGCAGCCAGACTAGCGGGAGCCGGAACGAGCAGTACTTC. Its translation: CASSQTSGSRNEQYF.

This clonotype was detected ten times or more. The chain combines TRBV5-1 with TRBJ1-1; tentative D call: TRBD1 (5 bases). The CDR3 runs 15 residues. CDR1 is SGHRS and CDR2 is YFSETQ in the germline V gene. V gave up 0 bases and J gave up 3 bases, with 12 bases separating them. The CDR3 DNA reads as TGCGCCAGCAGCTTGGAGGGGATAAGGGACACTGAAGCTTTCTTT. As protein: CASSLEGIRDTEAFF.

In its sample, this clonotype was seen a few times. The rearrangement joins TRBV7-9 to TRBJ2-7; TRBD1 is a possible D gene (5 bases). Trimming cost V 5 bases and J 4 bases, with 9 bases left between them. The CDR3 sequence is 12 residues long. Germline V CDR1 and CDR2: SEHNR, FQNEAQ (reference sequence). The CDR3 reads CASSRQTYEQYF. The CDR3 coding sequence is TGTGCCAGCAGCCGACAGACGTACGAGCAGTACTTC. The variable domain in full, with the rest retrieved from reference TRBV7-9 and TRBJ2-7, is DTGVSQNPRHKITKRGQNVTFRCDPISEHNRLYWYRQTLGQGPEFLTYFQNEAQLEKSRLLSDRFSAERPKGSFSTLEIQRTEQGDSAMYLCASSRQTYEQYFGPGTRLTVT.

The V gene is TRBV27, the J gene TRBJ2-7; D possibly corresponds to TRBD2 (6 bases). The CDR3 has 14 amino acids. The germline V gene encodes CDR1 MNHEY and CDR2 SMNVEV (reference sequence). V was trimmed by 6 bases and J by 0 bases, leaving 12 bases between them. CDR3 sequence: CASSRRGGSYEQYF. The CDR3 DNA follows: TGTGCCAGCAGCCGGCGGGGCGGCTCCTACGAGCAGTACTTC.

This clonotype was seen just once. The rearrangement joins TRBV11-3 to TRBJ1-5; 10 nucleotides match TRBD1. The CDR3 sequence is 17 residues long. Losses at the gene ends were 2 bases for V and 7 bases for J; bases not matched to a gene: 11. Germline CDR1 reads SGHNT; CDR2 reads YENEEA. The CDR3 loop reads CASSLTATGGAEQPQHF. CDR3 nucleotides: TGTGCCAGCAGCTTAACCGCGACAGGGGGCGCGGAACAGCCCCAGCATTTT.

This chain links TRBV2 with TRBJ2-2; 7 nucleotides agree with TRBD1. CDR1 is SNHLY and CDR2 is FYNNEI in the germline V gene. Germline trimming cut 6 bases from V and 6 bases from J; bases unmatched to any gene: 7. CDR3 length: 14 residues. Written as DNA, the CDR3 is TGTGCCAGCAGCAAGCAGGGGGACGCCGGGGAGCTGTTTTTT. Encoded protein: CASSKQGDAGELFF.

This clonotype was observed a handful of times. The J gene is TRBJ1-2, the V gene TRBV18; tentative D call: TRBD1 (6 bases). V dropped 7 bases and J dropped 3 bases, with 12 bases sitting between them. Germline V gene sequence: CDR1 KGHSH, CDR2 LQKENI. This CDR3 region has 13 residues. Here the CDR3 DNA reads TGTGCCAGCTTTCCGGGACAAGACTATGGCTACACCTTC. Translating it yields CASFPGQDYGYTF.

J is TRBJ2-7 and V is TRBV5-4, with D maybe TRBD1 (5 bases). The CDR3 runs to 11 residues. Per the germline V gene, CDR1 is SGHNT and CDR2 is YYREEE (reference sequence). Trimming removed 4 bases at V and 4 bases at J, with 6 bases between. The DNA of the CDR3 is TGTGCCAGCAGCGGGGCATACGAGCAGTACTTC. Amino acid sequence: CASSGAYEQYF.

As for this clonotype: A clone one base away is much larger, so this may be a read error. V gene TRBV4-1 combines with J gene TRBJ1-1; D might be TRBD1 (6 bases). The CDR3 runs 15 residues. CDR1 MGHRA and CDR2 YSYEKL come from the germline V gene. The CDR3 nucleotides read TGTGCCAGCAGCCACCCAGGGTCCAGGGACACTGAAGCTTCCTTT. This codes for CASSHPGSRDTEASF.

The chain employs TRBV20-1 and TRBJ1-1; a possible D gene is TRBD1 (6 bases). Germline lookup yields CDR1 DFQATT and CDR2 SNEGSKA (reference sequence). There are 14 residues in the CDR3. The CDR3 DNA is TGCGGCAGGGCGGGGGCGAGGGGGAACACTGAAGCTTTCTTT. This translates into CGRAGARGNTEAFF.

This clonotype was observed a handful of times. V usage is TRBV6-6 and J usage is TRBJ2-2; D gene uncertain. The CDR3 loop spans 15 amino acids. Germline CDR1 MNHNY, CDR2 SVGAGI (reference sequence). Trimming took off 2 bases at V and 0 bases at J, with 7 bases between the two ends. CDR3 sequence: CASSYRRSNTGELFF. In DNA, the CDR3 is TGTGCCAGCAGTTACCGACGGTCGAACACCGGGGAGCTGTTTTTT.

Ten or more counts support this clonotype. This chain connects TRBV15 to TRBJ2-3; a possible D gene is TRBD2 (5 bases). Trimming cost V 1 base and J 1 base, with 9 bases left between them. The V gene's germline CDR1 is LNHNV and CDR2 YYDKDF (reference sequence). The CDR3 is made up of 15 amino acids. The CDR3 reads CATSRVSGGTDTQYF. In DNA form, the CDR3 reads TGTGCCACCAGCAGAGTGAGCGGCGGCACAGATACGCAGTATTTT.

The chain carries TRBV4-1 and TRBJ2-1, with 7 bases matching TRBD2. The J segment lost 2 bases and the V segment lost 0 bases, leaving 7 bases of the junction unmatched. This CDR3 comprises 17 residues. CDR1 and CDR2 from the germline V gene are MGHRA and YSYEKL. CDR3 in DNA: TGCGCCAGCAGCCAAGATAACTGGGGGAGGGCCTACAATGAGCAGTTCTTC. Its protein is CASSQDNWGRAYNEQFF.